Below, one T cell receptor beta chain is given with its context. Its antigen remains unknown. Five hundred nanograms of biopsy DNA per sample underwent TCRB immunosequencing. Clones were read by immunoSEQ multiplex PCR, and TCRdb kept only the in-frame ones, dropping some. The profile shows under 20,000 clones, 72% of them singletons. This sample stems from a study of T cell repertoires in ileal Crohn's disease. Broader study findings: Sorted CD8 T cells held more high-frequency clones than CD4. Clonal expansions were more frequent in active smokers than non-smokers at surgery.

Time point: neoterminal ileum biopsy at postoperative endoscopy, about 6 months after surgery. This CDR3 contains 14 residues. The germline CDR1 and CDR2 sequences are LNHDA and SQIVND (reference sequence). V lost 6 bases, J lost 1 base, and 12 bases lay in between. This clonotype was obtained from an adult with Crohn's disease. The gene calls are TRBV19 and TRBJ1-1, with D possibly matching TRBD1 (6 bases). Sequencing input: ileal tissue. CDR3 coding DNA: TGTGCCAGTAGCAGGGGCGGTTGGAACACTGAAGCTTTCTTT. It is translated as CASSRGGWNTEAFF.